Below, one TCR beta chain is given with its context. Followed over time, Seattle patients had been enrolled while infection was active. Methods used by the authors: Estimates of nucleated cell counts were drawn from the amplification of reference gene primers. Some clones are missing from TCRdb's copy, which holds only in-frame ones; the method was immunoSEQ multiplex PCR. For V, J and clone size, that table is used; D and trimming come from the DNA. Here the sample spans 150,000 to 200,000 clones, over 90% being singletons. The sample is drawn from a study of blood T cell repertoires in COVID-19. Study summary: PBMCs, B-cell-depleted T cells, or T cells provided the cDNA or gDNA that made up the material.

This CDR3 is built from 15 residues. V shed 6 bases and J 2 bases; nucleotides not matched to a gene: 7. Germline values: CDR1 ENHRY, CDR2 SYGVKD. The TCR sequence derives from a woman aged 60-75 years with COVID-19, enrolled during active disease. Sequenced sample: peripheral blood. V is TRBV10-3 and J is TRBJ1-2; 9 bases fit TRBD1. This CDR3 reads CAISAGTGTNYGYTF. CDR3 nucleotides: TGTGCCATCAGCGCCGGGACAGGGACGAACTATGGCTACACCTTC.